The entry below describes one T cell receptor beta chain. One end of the junction varies from germline; a read error may be responsible. Produced via immunoSEQ multiplex PCR; TCRdb's table is partial and in-frame only. This table holds around 140,000 clones, roughly 80% found once. The data derive from a study of blood T cell repertoires in COVID-19. Germline V gene sequence: CDR1 MNHEY, CDR2 SVGAGI. This CDR3 is 15 amino acids long. The TCR comes from a man aged 50 to 59 with acute or convalescent COVID-19. The chain joins TRBV6-5 to TRBJ2-1; 9 positions agree with TRBD1. Sequencing was done on a sample of peripheral blood. Here the CDR3 reads CAGRAGTGSYNEQFF. The CDR3 DNA follows: TGTGCCGGCAGGGCCGGGACAGGGTCCTACAATGAGCAGTTCTTC.